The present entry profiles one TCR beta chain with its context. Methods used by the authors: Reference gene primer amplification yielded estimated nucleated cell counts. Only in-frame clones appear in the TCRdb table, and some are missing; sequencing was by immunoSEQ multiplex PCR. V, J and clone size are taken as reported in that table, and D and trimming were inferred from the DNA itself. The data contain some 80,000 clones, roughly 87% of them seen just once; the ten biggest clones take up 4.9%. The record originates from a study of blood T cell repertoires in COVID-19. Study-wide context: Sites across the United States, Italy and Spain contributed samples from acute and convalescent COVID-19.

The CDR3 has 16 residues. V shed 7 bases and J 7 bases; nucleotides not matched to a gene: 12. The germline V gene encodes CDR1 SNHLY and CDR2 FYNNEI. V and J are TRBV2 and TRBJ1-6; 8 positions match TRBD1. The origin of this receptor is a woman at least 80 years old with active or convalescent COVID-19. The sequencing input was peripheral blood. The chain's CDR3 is CASIPDSDRANSPLHF. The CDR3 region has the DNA TGTGCCAGCATCCCGGACTCGGACAGGGCGAATTCACCCCTCCACTTT.